These T cell receptor beta chains were read from a single sample in a study of cytomegalovirus exposure and HLA in healthy donors. The table came from immunoSEQ multiplex PCR; TCRdb's copy has only in-frame clones and leaves some out. In the table there are around 110,000 clones, roughly four fifths of which are singletons. Sequencing used PBMCs. The receptors come from a man aged 50 or older in good health and CMV-seronegative. Both conserved end residues are part of each CDR3. A D gene is named only where the DNA matches it firmly. Clone sizes are given selectively: once, few, many, or a class where the clone is expanded.

NA,TRBV10-2,NA,TRBJ2-5,TGCGCCAGCCGCAGGGGTTTCGGAGAGACCCAGTACTTC,CASRRGFGETQYF
TRBD1,TRBV19,NA,TRBJ1-2,TGTGCCAGTAGTATACGTTTGAACAGGGGAAACTATGGCTACACCTTC,CASSIRLNRGNYGYTF
NA,TRBV9,NA,TRBJ1-3,TGTGCCAGCAGCCCCCAGGGGAACACCATATATTTT,CASSPQGNTIYF
TRBD2,TRBV5-4,NA,TRBJ2-6,TGTGCCAGCAGCTTGGTGAGCGGGGGGGCCGAAAACTCTGGGGCCAACGTCCTGACTTTC,CASSLVSGGAENSGANVLTF
NA,TRBV4-2,NA,TRBJ2-3,TGTGCCAGCAGCCAAGGGCCGACAGATACGCAGTATTTT,CASSQGPTDTQYF
TRBD1,TRBV6-1,NA,TRBJ1-4,TGTGCCAGCAGAGACCGGGACAGGGGTGAAAAACTGTTTTTT,CASRDRDRGEKLFF
NA,TRBV11-2,once,TRBJ1-1,TGTGCCAGCAGTTCAGGCGGGCCAGAAGCTTTCTTT,CASSSGGPEAFF
TRBD1,TRBV6-6,NA,TRBJ2-1,TGTGCCAGCAGCCTTGGACAGGGGTTTTCGGATGAGCAGTTCTTC,CASSLGQGFSDEQFF
NA,TRBV7-2,NA,TRBJ1-4,TGTGCCAGCAGCCCCAGGTGGACTCTTAATGAAAAACTGTTTTTT,CASSPRWTLNEKLFF
NA,TRBV10-3,NA,TRBJ1-2,TGTGCCATCAGTGAGTGGAGAAACGGGGCAGGGGAAGGCTACACCTTC,CAISEWRNGAGEGYTF
NA,TRBV29-1,NA,TRBJ1-1,TGCAGCGTTGAAGGTCAGGGAAGCACTGAAGCTTTCTTT,CSVEGQGSTEAFF
TRBD1,TRBV4-1,NA,TRBJ2-2,TGCGCCAGCAGCCAAGAAAGAGGATTGAGGGACAGGACGCACAGGAACACCGGGGAGCTGTTTTTT,CASSQERGLRDRTHRNTGELFF
NA,TRBV19,NA,TRBJ2-6,TGTGCCAGTACCCCCGCGTTACTCTCTGGGGCCAACGTCCTGACTTTC,CASTPALLSGANVLTF
TRBD1,TRBV7-6,NA,TRBJ2-5,TGTGCCAGCAGCTTAGCCTGGACAGGGAGTGGAGAGACCCAGTACTTC,CASSLAWTGSGETQYF
TRBD1,TRBV19,once,TRBJ1-4,TGTGCCAGTAGTATTGGACAGGCAACTAATGAAAAACTGTTTTTT,CASSIGQATNEKLFF
NA,TRBV18,NA,TRBJ2-3,TGTGCCAGCTCACCACCCGGGGGGCGCACAGATACGCAGTATTTT,CASSPPGGRTDTQYF
NA,TRBV6-5,NA,TRBJ2-5,TGTGCCAGCAGTCGAGGGGGTGAAGAGCAGTACTTC,CASSRGGEEQYF
TRBD2,TRBV10-3,NA,TRBJ2-5,TGTGCCATCAGCTTTAACGGGGGGGTAGAAGAGCAGTACTTC,CAISFNGGVEEQYF
NA,TRBV19,NA,TRBJ2-6,TGTGCCAGTAGTTTTCTTTCTGGGGCCAACGTCCTGACTTTC,CASSFLSGANVLTF
TRBD1,TRBV6-1,few,TRBJ2-3,TGTGCCAGCAGTGAAGGAACGGGACAGTTAGGAACAGATACGCAGTATTTT,CASSEGTGQLGTDTQYF
NA,TRBV6-5,NA,TRBJ1-5,TGTGCCAGCAGGACAGGTGTGGATAGCAATCAGCCCCAGCATTTT,CASRTGVDSNQPQHF
NA,TRBV30,NA,TRBJ1-1,TGTGCCTGGAGTCGACAGAGGAACACTGAAGCTTTCTTT,CAWSRQRNTEAFF
TRBD2,TRBV18,NA,TRBJ2-1,TGTGCCAGCTCACCACCGGTTAGCGGGGGGGCCCGTGAGCAGTTCTTC,CASSPPVSGGAREQFF
NA,TRBV5-1,NA,TRBJ2-5,TGCGCCAGCAGCTCTGCAGGACTTGAGACCCAGTACTTC,CASSSAGLETQYF
TRBD1,TRBV2,NA,TRBJ2-2,TGTGCCAGCATCCTCGGACAGGGTATCTCCGGGGAGCTGTTTTTT,CASILGQGISGELFF
TRBD1,TRBV5-6,NA,TRBJ2-1,TGTGCCAGCAGCTTGGGGACAGGCTTGGGCGAGCAGTTCTTC,CASSLGTGLGEQFF
TRBD1,TRBV6-1,NA,TRBJ1-4,TGTGCCAGCAGTGAACTGTATCGGGGACAGAAATATGAAAAACTGTTTTTT,CASSELYRGQKYEKLFF
NA,TRBV6-6,NA,TRBJ1-4,TGTGCCAGCAGACTCCTCGGGAGTGAAAAACTGTTTTTT,CASRLLGSEKLFF
TRBD1,TRBV19,NA,TRBJ1-1,TGTGCCAGTATCACAGGGGAGAACACTGAAGCTTTCTTT,CASITGENTEAFF
TRBD1,TRBV5-6,NA,TRBJ2-5,TGTGCCAGCACCTCCTGGGGACAGCAAAGCCAAGAGACCCAGTACTTC,CASTSWGQQSQETQYF
NA,TRBV28,NA,TRBJ2-6,TGTGCCAGCAGTTTCCCCCAGGGGCGCTCTGGGGCCAACGTCCTGACTTTC,CASSFPQGRSGANVLTF
NA,TRBV4-3,few,TRBJ1-2,TGCGCCAGCAGCCAAGATCGGGGAGGGGGTGGCTATGGCTACACCTTC,CASSQDRGGGGYGYTF
TRBD1,TRBV6-4,NA,TRBJ2-4,TGTGCCAGCAAGACTCGTGGACAGGGAAGCTGGAAAAACATTCAGTACTTC,CASKTRGQGSWKNIQYF
NA,TRBV7-3,NA,TRBJ2-2,TGTGCCAGCAGCTTAACTCGCGGAACCGGGGAGCTGTTTTTT,CASSLTRGTGELFF
TRBD1,TRBV12-5,NA,TRBJ1-2,TGTGCTAGTGGACGTGACAGGGAAGAAAATGGCTACACCTTC,CASGRDREENGYTF
TRBD2,TRBV5-6,NA,TRBJ2-3,TGTGCCAGCAGCTGGGGGGGGGAAGATACGCAGTATTTT,CASSWGGEDTQYF
NA,TRBV7-2,NA,TRBJ2-3,TGTGCCAGCAGCCGGTATAGGACGGGCGGGGGCACAGATACGCAGTATTTT,CASSRYRTGGGTDTQYF
NA,TRBV7-9,NA,TRBJ1-2,TGTGCCAGCAGCTTAGGGAGGGGTGACTATGGCTACACCTTC,CASSLGRGDYGYTF
TRBD1,TRBV6-1,NA,TRBJ2-1,TGTGCCAGCAGTGAAGCCGGGACAGACAATGAGCAGTTCTTC,CASSEAGTDNEQFF
TRBD2,TRBV4-3,NA,TRBJ2-1,TGCGCCAGCAGCCAAGTTGATGGAGCGGGGGGAGAGAATGAGCAGTTCTTC,CASSQVDGAGGENEQFF
NA,TRBV11-2,NA,TRBJ1-4,TGTGCCAGCAGCTCCCCGGTCGAAAAACTGTTTTTT,CASSSPVEKLFF
TRBD2,TRBV10-1,NA,TRBJ2-2,TGCGCCAGCAGGGCTAGCGGAACCGGGGAGCTGTTTTTT,CASRASGTGELFF
NA,TRBV6-4,NA,TRBJ2-1,TGTGCCAGCAGTGTTGACGGGGGGCCCAATGAGCAGTTCTTC,CASSVDGGPNEQFF
TRBD2,TRBV7-2,NA,TRBJ2-1,TGTGCCAGCAGCAAACGGACAGTTCTAGCGGGGGAGAGTAATGAGCAGTTCTTC,CASSKRTVLAGESNEQFF
TRBD1,TRBV19,NA,TRBJ1-3,TGTGCCAGTAGTTCTGGGGGACAGAGTGGAAACACCATATATTTT,CASSSGGQSGNTIYF
TRBD1,TRBV5-4,few,TRBJ2-1,TGTGCCAGCAGCCCGGACAGGGCCACCTACAATGAGCAGTTCTTC,CASSPDRATYNEQFF
NA,TRBV7-2,NA,TRBJ1-6,TGTGCCAGCAGCCCAGTCCCCAGCGGATCACCCCTCCACTTT,CASSPVPSGSPLHF
TRBD2,TRBV7-9,NA,TRBJ2-3,TGTGCCAGCAGCCCCCCGGGGGTGCGGGGGGCAGATACGCAGTATTTT,CASSPPGVRGADTQYF
TRBD2,TRBV7-9,NA,TRBJ2-2,TGTGCCAGCAGCCCTAAACTAGCGGGTGACACCGGGGAGCTGTTTTTT,CASSPKLAGDTGELFF
NA,TRBV15,few,TRBJ2-4,TGTGCCACCAGCAGGATCCGACGACTAGCCAAAAACATTCAGTACTTC,CATSRIRRLAKNIQYF
TRBD2,TRBV10-1,few,TRBJ2-1,TGCGCCAGCAGTGGCCCTCGTCTAGCGGGGGGGCAAAATGAGCAGTTCTTC,CASSGPRLAGGQNEQFF
NA,TRBV30,NA,TRBJ2-7,TGTGCCCGAAGGGCGGGGGCGGACTACGAGCAGTACTTC,CARRAGADYEQYF
NA,TRBV14,NA,TRBJ2-3,TGTGCCAGCAGCCAAGATAAAGGGGGAAGCACAGATACGCAGTATTTT,CASSQDKGGSTDTQYF